Shown below are 26 T cell receptor beta chains from a single sample sequenced in a study of T-cell memory formation after mild COVID-19. TCRdb called the 5' RACE reads again in MiXCR, with one record for every CDR3 protein. The table includes fewer than 400,000 distinct CDR3 sequences, roughly 13% detected once. Sequencing used PBMCs or a T cell subset sorted from them (not recorded which). The receptors shown here come from a man younger than 30 who had mild COVID-19 (a few samples of this study predate the infection). Cell type and time point are not known.

The CDR3 loop is CASSYEGGADTGELFF. CDR3 in DNA: TGTGCCAGCAGTTACGAGGGGGGGGCCGACACCGGGGAGCTGTTTTTT. This chain joins TRBV6-5 and TRBJ2-2; possible D gene TRBD2, 7 bases. Between the trimmed V and J ends, which lost 2 bases and 3 bases, there was a span of 13 bases. Germline assignment: CDR1 MNHEY and CDR2 SVGAGI. CDR3 length equals 16 residues.

The chain links TRBV29-1 to TRBJ2-5; 14 bases line up with TRBD2. Germline CDR1 and CDR2: SQVTM and ANQGSEA. This CDR3 region has 13 residues. The V segment lost 7 bases and the J segment 6 bases; nucleotides outside the gene matches: 4. CDR3 bases: TGCAGCGGACTAGCGGGGGGGCTGAAGACCCAGTACTTC. The encoded protein is CSGLAGGLKTQYF. Combining the CDR3 with reference TRBV29-1 and TRBJ2-5 gives the whole variable domain SAVISQKPSRDICQRGTSLTIQCQVDSQVTMMFWYRQQPGQSLTLIATANQGSEATYESGFVIDKFPISRPNLTFSTLTVSNMSPEDSSIYLCSGLAGGLKTQYFGPGTRLLVL.

The chain combines TRBV3-1 with TRBJ2-2; 8 positions match TRBD1. V lost 8 bases, J lost 3 bases, and 5 bases stayed unmatched. The length of the CDR3 is 14 residues. Germline assignment: CDR1 LGHDT and CDR2 YNNKEL (reference sequence). CDR3 loop: CASGTGGHTGELFF. DNA for the CDR3: TGTGCCAGCGGTACAGGGGGTCACACCGGGGAGCTGTTTTTT.

This clonotype was counted a few times. V gene TRBV18 combines with J gene TRBJ2-2; perhaps TRBD1 as D (6 bases). Trimming removed 8 bases at V and 5 bases at J, with 15 bases between. In germline, CDR1 is KGHSH, CDR2 LQKENI. CDR3 length equals 14 residues. CDR3 loop: CASAYRAETGELFF. The CDR3 nucleotides read TGTGCCAGCGCCTACAGGGCCGAGACCGGGGAGCTGTTTTTT.

This clonotype was recorded at least ten times. The chain joins TRBV30 to TRBJ2-1; 11 nucleotides match TRBD2. Germline CDR1 GTSNPN, CDR2 SVGIG (reference sequence). V was pared by 2 bases and J by 9 bases, with 9 bases of the junction left unmatched. The CDR3 sequence is 15 residues long. CDR3 nucleotides: TGTGCCTGGAGTCTCCCTAGCGGGGGGCTCCGTGAGCAGTTCTTC. Residues: CAWSLPSGGLREQFF.

This clonotype was counted only a few times. This chain joins TRBV20-1 and TRBJ2-7; possible D gene TRBD2, 6 bases. The CDR3 is 17 residues long. Per the germline V gene, CDR1 is DFQATT and CDR2 is SNEGSKA (reference sequence). Trimming removed 0 bases from V and 2 bases from J, with 20 bases in between. DNA for the CDR3: TGCAGTGCTAGAGATTCCTGGGAGGACGGGGCCCCCTACGAGCAGTACTTC. Its protein is CSARDSWEDGAPYEQYF.

In this sample, this clonotype turned up once. This rearrangement joins TRBV20-1 to TRBJ2-1; TRBD2 is a possible D gene (5 bases). This CDR3 has 15 amino acids. Germline loops: CDR1 DFQATT, CDR2 SNEGSKA (reference sequence). Trimming shortened V by 6 bases and J by 6 bases, and 21 bases separated the two germline ends. CDR3 nucleotide sequence: TGCAGTGCCCACCCACCGGGGATAGGTGGCAATGAGCAGTTCTTC. Translation gives CSAHPPGIGGNEQFF.

This clonotype was observed a handful of times. This chain uses TRBV18 with TRBJ1-5, with D maybe TRBD1 (5 bases). CDR3 length equals 16 residues. V gave up 1 base and J gave up 0 bases, with 10 bases separating them. Germline CDR1 reads KGHSH; CDR2 reads LQKENI. The DNA of the CDR3 is TGTGCCAGCTCACCACGGGACGGGAATAGCAATCAGCCCCAGCATTTT. It encodes CASSPRDGNSNQPQHF.

A few counts support this clonotype. V is TRBV6-2 or TRBV6-3 and J is TRBJ1-1; tentatively, D is TRBD1 (6 bases). V was pared by 7 bases and J by 1 base, with 13 bases between. The CDR3 is 14 residues long. Germline V lookup: CDR1 MNHEY, CDR2 SVGEGT. CDR3 sequence: CASTSGGPNTEAFF. The CDR3 coding sequence is TGTGCCAGCACTTCCGGGGGGCCGAACACTGAAGCTTTCTTT.

This clonotype came up many times. The V gene is TRBV9, the J gene TRBJ2-3; D unresolved. V dropped 0 bases and J dropped 3 bases, with 5 bases sitting between them. Germline V lookup: CDR1 SGDLS, CDR2 YYNGEE. The CDR3 has 13 amino acids. DNA of the CDR3: TGTGCCAGCAGCGTAGAGGGTACAGATACGCAGTATTTT. It is translated as CASSVEGTDTQYF.

The rearrangement links TRBV14 to TRBJ1-5, with D tentatively TRBD1 (5 bases). Deletions cut 2 bases from V and 5 bases from J, with 25 bases between. CDR1 SGHDN and CDR2 FVKESK come from the germline V gene. This CDR3 region has 19 residues. The DNA for the CDR3 is TGTGCCAGCAGCCAATGGTCGTGCGGGACTTTGAAGGGTCATCAGCCCCAGCATTTT. It codes for CASSQWSCGTLKGHQPQHF.

The rearrangement uses TRBV21-1 and TRBJ1-1; TRBD1 is the table's D call, not checked against the DNA. TRBV21-1 is a known pseudogene. The CDR3 is 15 residues long. The CDR3 coding sequence is TGTGCCAGCAGCAATAGGGACAGGGGTAGCACTGAAGCTTTCTTT. Translated, it gives CASSNRDRGSTEAFF.

The V gene is TRBV6-1, the J gene TRBJ1-2; no reliable D call. CDR3 size: 13 residues. Per the germline V gene, CDR1 is MNHNS and CDR2 is SASEGT. V was clipped by 4 bases and J by 4 bases, with 10 bases between them. In DNA, the CDR3 is TGTGCCAGCAGTGCTGCAGGATCCTATGGCTACACCTTC. Translation: CASSAAGSYGYTF.

The chain joins TRBV4-1 to TRBJ2-5; 10 positions agree with TRBD1. V lost 0 bases to trimming and J lost 4 bases; unmatched junction nucleotides: 2. Germline lookup yields CDR1 MGHRA and CDR2 YSYEKL. CDR3 length: 15 amino acids. CDR3 amino acids: CASSQEGQGTETQYF. CDR3 DNA sequence: TGCGCCAGCAGCCAAGAGGGACAGGGGACAGAGACCCAGTACTTC.

The chain joins TRBV12-3 or TRBV12-4 to TRBJ1-3; the D is unclear. Trimming removed 3 bases from V and 9 bases from J, with 9 bases in between. The CDR3 is 12 residues long. As DNA, the CDR3 is TGTGCCAGCAGTTTGGGTCGAGGCACCATATATTTT. Translated: CASSLGRGTIYF.

This clonotype has a count of ten or more. The rearrangement joins TRBV7-3 to TRBJ1-4; tentatively, D is TRBD1 (6 bases). The CDR3 loop spans 14 amino acids. Germline V gene data show CDR1 as SGHTA and CDR2 as FQGTGA. V was shortened by 1 base and J by 5 bases, with 8 bases between the two germline ends. CDR3 nucleotide sequence: TGTGCCAGCAGCTTAAACAGGGTCAATGAAAAACTGTTTTTT. Translating gives CASSLNRVNEKLFF.

This chain joins TRBV7-9 and TRBJ1-5; D not resolved. Germline CDR1 and CDR2: SEHNR and FQNEAQ (reference sequence). The V and J ends lost 5 bases and 2 bases respectively, with 13 bases between them. The length of the CDR3 is 15 residues. The CDR3 nucleotides read TGTGCCAGCAGCCCCGATACCGGGGGCAATCAGCCCCAGCATTTT. Protein: CASSPDTGGNQPQHF. Full variable domain (rest looked up from reference TRBV7-9 and TRBJ1-5): DTGVSQNPRHKITKRGQNVTFRCDPISEHNRLYWYRQTLGQGPEFLTYFQNEAQLEKSRLLSDRFSAERPKGSFSTLEIQRTEQGDSAMYLCASSPDTGGNQPQHFGDGTRLSIL.

The chain carries TRBV12-3 or TRBV12-4 and TRBJ2-5; D is unclear. V was clipped by 1 base and J by 9 bases, with 12 bases between them. The length of the CDR3 is 13 residues. The CDR3 spells CASSLDSFEAQYF. The CDR3, as DNA: TGTGCCAGCAGTTTAGATTCCTTCGAGGCCCAGTACTTC.

The J gene is TRBJ1-5, the V gene TRBV6-5; D perhaps matches TRBD1 (5 bases). Germline lookup yields CDR1 MNHEY and CDR2 SVGAGI. The CDR3 covers 18 residues. V was shortened by 0 bases and J by 0 bases, with 15 bases between the two germline ends. The CDR3 DNA follows: TGTGCCAGCAGTTACTCGTCGCCAGGGCATGCTAGCAATCAGCCCCAGCATTTT. Protein product: CASSYSSPGHASNQPQHF.

V usage is TRBV7-6 and J usage is TRBJ2-3; D may be TRBD2 (6 bases). Trimming pared 6 bases from V and 5 bases from J, leaving 12 bases between. The CDR3 totals 13 residues. CDR1 is SGHVS and CDR2 is FNYEAQ in the germline V gene. The CDR3: CASSRGELDTQYF. The CDR3 bases are TGTGCCAGCAGTCGCGGGGAATTAGATACGCAGTATTTT.

This chain uses TRBV6-6 with TRBJ2-2, with TRBD2 matching over 9 bases. There are 16 residues in the CDR3. Germline CDR1 is MNHNY and CDR2 is SVGAGI (reference sequence). Trimming at V came to 4 bases and at J to 5 bases, leaving 8 bases not matched to a gene. DNA for the CDR3: TGTGCCAGCAGTTCCGGGACTAGCAAGTCTACCGGGGAGCTGTTTTTT. It is translated as CASSSGTSKSTGELFF.

This clonotype was counted many times. A read error may produce the germline difference seen at one junction end. The chain couples TRBV7-2 to TRBJ1-1; D not resolved. This CDR3 is built from 14 residues. CDR1 and CDR2 from the germline V gene are SGHTA and FQGNSA. The CDR3 loop is CASSLRAGNTEAFF. In DNA form, the CDR3 reads TGCGCCAGCAGCTTGAGGGCCGGGAACACTGAAGCTTTCTTT.

This clonotype was seen a few times. J is TRBJ2-1 and V is TRBV5-1; tentative D call: TRBD2 (5 bases). Germline values: CDR1 SGHRS, CDR2 YFSETQ. The CDR3 totals 16 residues. Deletions cut 0 bases from V and 3 bases from J, with 13 bases between. The CDR3 DNA reads as TGCGCCAGCAGCTTGGCCGTATCGGCGGGCTACAATGAGCAGTTCTTC. This encodes CASSLAVSAGYNEQFF.

This chain joins TRBV6-2 or TRBV6-3 and TRBJ2-7; D not resolved. The ends were cut back, 8 bases at V and 3 bases at J, with 8 bases in the middle. Per germline, CDR1 MNHEY and CDR2 SVGEGT. CDR3 size: 11 residues. The DNA of the CDR3 is TGTGCCAGCGGGTTCGGCTACGAGCAGTACGTC. It translates to CASGFGYEQYV.

This clonotype was detected a few times. A junction end diverges from the germline sequence, so it may reflect a read error. The chain carries TRBV7-7 and TRBJ2-1; 7 nucleotides align to TRBD2. CDR3 length equals 13 residues. Germline CDR1 SSHAT, CDR2 FNYEAQ (reference sequence). The CDR3 region has the DNA TGTGCTAGCAGCGGAGGGGAGGGGAATGAGCAGTTCTTC. It is translated as CASSGGEGNEQFF.

This clonotype was recorded at least ten times. The rearrangement uses TRBV4-2 and TRBJ1-1; no definite D call. Trimming took 1 base from V and 1 from J, leaving 10 bases between them. The germline V gene has CDR1 LGHNA and CDR2 YNFKEQ. The CDR3 covers 15 residues. CDR3 protein: CASSQVGRTNTEAFF. The CDR3 region has the DNA TGTGCCAGCAGCCAAGTGGGCCGCACGAACACTGAAGCTTTCTTT.